The 28 T cell receptor beta chains given below trace back to one sample, sequenced in a study of CD8 T cells in ankylosing spondylitis. In TCRdb, the 5' RACE reads were re-called with MiXCR into one record per CDR3 protein. The sample consists of about 240,000 distinct CDR3 sequences, around 7.8% of them appearing once. The sequenced sample was blood, either unsorted or a sorted T cell fraction (not recorded which). These receptors originate from a male donor with ankylosing spondylitis or in good health (not recorded which).

This sequence joins TRBV7-9 and TRBJ2-5; 7 bases are shared with TRBD1. This CDR3 spans 12 amino acids. Per germline, CDR1 SEHNR and CDR2 FQNEAQ (reference sequence). V trimming: 6 bases; J trimming: 4 bases; junction bases outside the gene matches: 2. In nucleotides, the CDR3 is TGTGCCAGCAGACGACAGGGAGAGACCCAGTACTTC. This codes for CASRRQGETQYF.

This clonotype appeared many times. The V gene is TRBV20-1, the J gene TRBJ1-1; D is possibly TRBD1 (6 bases). The CDR3 runs 14 residues. The V end was cut by 1 base, the J end by 0 bases, with 9 bases between. CDR1 and CDR2 from the germline V gene are DFQATT and SNEGSKA (reference sequence). The CDR3 DNA reads as TGCAGTGCTAGAGGCCAGGGGATGAACACTGAAGCTTTCTTT. It translates to CSARGQGMNTEAFF.

This clonotype was counted at least ten times. The V call is TRBV12-3 or TRBV12-4, the J call TRBJ1-5; the D is unclear. Trimming removed 7 bases from V and 7 bases from J, with 23 bases in between. The CDR3 sequence is 16 residues long. This chain's CDR3 is CASTLGFGTAGQPQHF. The CDR3 nucleotides are TGTGCCAGCACCCTAGGTTTCGGAACGGCAGGCCAGCCCCAGCATTTT.

Concerning this clonotype: A read error may be the cause here, since a much bigger clone is one base away. The genes are TRBV4-1 and TRBJ2-7; 8 positions match TRBD1. This CDR3 has 15 residues. Germline V gene sequence: CDR1 MGHRA, CDR2 YSYEKL. CDR3: CASSYGQGDSYGQYF. The CDR3 region has the DNA TGCGCCAGCAGCTACGGACAGGGAGATTCCTACGGGCAGTACTTC.

The J gene is TRBJ2-1, the V gene TRBV15; the D gene could be TRBD1 or TRBD2 (5 bases each). Germline values: CDR1 LNHNV, CDR2 YYDKDF (reference sequence). Deletions cut 6 bases from V and 8 bases from J, with 11 bases between. CDR3 size: 12 residues. CDR3: CATRGPGHEQFF. In nucleotides, the CDR3 is TGTGCCACCAGGGGACCAGGCCATGAGCAGTTCTTC.

This clonotype occurred many times. V gene TRBV27 combines with J gene TRBJ2-2; 8 bases are shared with TRBD2. Germline V gene sequence: CDR1 MNHEY, CDR2 SMNVEV (reference sequence). The CDR3 runs to 14 residues. V dropped 7 bases and J dropped 7; count of bases not matched to a gene: 8. In DNA form, the CDR3 reads TGTGCCAGCAAAACTAGCGGTCACCACGGGGAGCTGTTTTTT. Protein: CASKTSGHHGELFF.

The V gene is TRBV5-6, the J gene TRBJ2-7, with D tentatively TRBD1 (5 bases). CDR1 is SGHDT, CDR2 YYEEEE, per germline. CDR3 length equals 12 residues. Trimming removed 4 bases at V and 6 bases at J, with 11 bases between. In DNA, the CDR3 is TGTGCCAGCAGCCTCAGGGTCCGCGAGCAGTACTTC. Translation: CASSLRVREQYF.

The chain links TRBV3-1 to TRBJ2-7; a weak D match, TRBD2 (6 bases). V lost 4 bases to trimming and J lost 6 bases, with 25 bases between them. The CDR3 loop spans 17 amino acids. Germline V gene data show CDR1 as LGHDT and CDR2 as YNNKEL (reference sequence). The CDR3 loop reads CASSPDGGYRSPGEQYF. The DNA of the CDR3 is TGTGCCAGCAGCCCTGACGGGGGATATAGGTCCCCAGGCGAGCAGTACTTC.

This clonotype was seen repeatedly, ten times or more. V is TRBV5-1 and J is TRBJ2-5, with unresolved D. The CDR3 sequence is 12 residues long. The germline V gene has CDR1 SGHRS and CDR2 YFSETQ. V was shortened by 4 bases and J by 2 bases, with 6 bases between the two germline ends. CDR3 sequence reads: CASSNLQETQYF. The CDR3 DNA reads TGCGCCAGCAGCAACCTACAAGAGACCCAGTACTTC.

The gene calls are TRBV30 and TRBJ1-3; a weak D match, TRBD1 (6 bases). There are 15 residues in the CDR3. Between the trimmed V and J ends, which lost 3 bases and 0 bases, there was a span of 12 bases. Germline V CDR1 and CDR2: GTSNPN, SVGIG (reference sequence). Here the CDR3 reads CAWSGGALSGNTIYF. CDR3 coding DNA: TGTGCCTGGAGCGGGGGCGCGCTCTCTGGAAACACCATATATTTT.

This clonotype was recorded many times. The V call is TRBV7-2, the J call TRBJ2-2; the D call may be TRBD1 or TRBD2 (5 bases each). This CDR3 comprises 13 residues. Trimming stripped 5 bases from V and 6 bases from J, with 10 bases between. Looked up from germline, CDR1 is SGHTA and CDR2 is FQGNSA. The CDR3 nucleotides are TGTGCCAGCAGCCCTGGGGGACCCGGGGAGCTGTTTTTT. Translating it yields CASSPGGPGELFF.

The chain uses TRBV19 and TRBJ2-1; 9 bases are a match to TRBD2. Germline assignment: CDR1 LNHDA and CDR2 SQIVND (reference sequence). The length of the CDR3 is 16 residues. The V segment lost 0 bases and the J segment 4 bases; nucleotides outside the gene matches: 4. CDR3 DNA sequence: TGTGCCAGTAGTATAGAGGCGGGGGGGCTTTACAATGAGCAGTTCTTC. It codes for CASSIEAGGLYNEQFF. The full variable domain, with the rest looked up from reference TRBV19 and TRBJ2-1, is DGGITQSPKYLFRKEGQNVTLSCEQNLNHDAMYWYRQDPGQGLRLIYYSQIVNDFQKGDIAEGYSVSREKKESFPLTVTSAQKNPTAFYLCASSIEAGGLYNEQFFGPGTRLTVL.

This clonotype occurred many times. The chain couples TRBV7-3 to TRBJ1-3; no firm D call. Germline-derived CDR1 and CDR2 are SGHTA and FQGTGA. The CDR3 sequence is 13 residues long. Trimming cost V 6 bases and J 3 bases, with 9 bases left between them. For the CDR3, the DNA is TGTGCCAGCAGTACGGTTTTTGGAAACACCATATATTTT. Translation gives CASSTVFGNTIYF.

The chain employs TRBV6-1 and TRBJ2-2; D is possibly TRBD1 (5 bases). Germline CDR1 reads MNHNS; CDR2 reads SASEGT. V lost 6 bases to trimming and J lost 3 bases, with 17 bases between them. The CDR3 length is 16 residues. The CDR3 protein is CASSTPDSRDTGELFF. The CDR3 DNA reads as TGTGCCAGCAGCACACCCGACAGTAGGGACACCGGGGAGCTGTTTTTT.

This chain connects TRBV4-2 to TRBJ2-1, with D perhaps TRBD1 (6 bases). This CDR3 comprises 12 residues. The V and J ends lost 5 bases and 7 bases respectively, with 9 bases between them. Germline CDR1 and CDR2: LGHNA and YNFKEQ. Here the CDR3 DNA reads TGTGCCAGCAGCGACAGGACGAATGAGCAGTTCTTC. It codes for CASSDRTNEQFF.

This clonotype appeared many times. The J gene is TRBJ2-1, the V gene TRBV27; D perhaps matches TRBD1 (6 bases). The CDR3 is made up of 13 amino acids. Germline V gives CDR1 MNHEY, CDR2 SMNVEV (reference sequence). The ends were cut back, 8 bases at V and 9 bases at J, with 17 bases in the middle. This chain's CDR3 is CASRRGGDSEQFF. DNA of the CDR3: TGTGCCAGCCGCAGGGGTGGGGATAGTGAGCAGTTCTTC.

This clonotype was counted ten times or more. The rearrangement joins TRBV12-3 or TRBV12-4 to TRBJ2-7, with unresolved D. V lost 0 bases and J lost 7, with 7 bases in between. The CDR3 extends over 12 amino acids. CDR3 sequence reads: CASSLALREQYF. The DNA of the CDR3 is TGTGCCAGCAGTTTAGCCCTCAGAGAGCAGTACTTC.

In its sample, this clonotype was seen many times. This chain links TRBV30 with TRBJ1-5, with 7 bases matching TRBD1. There are 14 residues in the CDR3. The germline CDR1 and CDR2 sequences are GTSNPN and SVGIG (reference sequence). The junction had 4 bases not matched to a gene; V was cut back by 1 base and J by 4 bases. CDR3 sequence reads: CAWSGQGGNQPQHF. For the CDR3, the DNA is TGTGCCTGGAGTGGCCAGGGGGGGAATCAGCCCCAGCATTTT.

Comments on this clonotype: A much larger clone lies a single base off, so this may be a read error. V gene TRBV7-2 combines with J gene TRBJ2-2; 11 positions agree with TRBD1. CDR1 is SGHTA, CDR2 FQGNSA, per germline. This CDR3 has 15 amino acids. CDR3 nucleotide sequence: TGTGCCAGCTGCTTCGGGACAGGGGGAGGAGGGGAGCTGTTTTTT. This encodes CASCFGTGGGGELFF.

The chain employs TRBV2 and TRBJ1-5, with D possibly being TRBD1 (6 bases). Germline CDR1 reads SNHLY; CDR2 reads FYNNEI. V lost 5 bases and J 5 bases, leaving 10 bases between the germline ends. The CDR3 runs 13 residues. The CDR3 protein is CASSMSGDQPQHF. DNA for the CDR3: TGTGCCAGCAGTATGTCAGGGGATCAGCCCCAGCATTTT.

Only a few counts were recorded for this clonotype. This rearrangement joins TRBV20-1 to TRBJ2-5, with D possibly TRBD1 on 5 matching bases. The germline gives CDR1 DFQATT, CDR2 SNEGSKA (reference sequence). The CDR3 has 15 amino acids. V lost 0 bases, J lost 1 base, and 12 bases lay in between. The DNA of the CDR3 is TGCAGTGCTAGAGATGGGGCAGGGTCCCAAGAGACCCAGTACTTC. Amino acid sequence: CSARDGAGSQETQYF.

This clonotype was seen only a few times. This rearrangement joins TRBV5-4 to TRBJ2-7, with D perhaps TRBD2 (6 bases). CDR1 and CDR2 from the germline V gene are SGHNT and YYREEE (reference sequence). The CDR3 is 16 residues long. The V end lost 4 bases, the J end lost 1 base, and 18 bases lay between the germline ends. The CDR3 DNA reads as TGTGCCAGCAGCCGGGACGCGACTAGGGTGTCCTACGAGCAGTACTTC. It encodes CASSRDATRVSYEQYF.

The sample holds a few counts of this clonotype. The gene calls are TRBV27 and TRBJ2-1; D not resolved. In germline, CDR1 is MNHEY, CDR2 SMNVEV (reference sequence). Trimming took off 0 bases at V and 1 base at J, with 4 bases between the two ends. This CDR3 is built from 14 residues. The CDR3 sequence is CASSLSESYNEQFF. CDR3 DNA: TGTGCCAGCAGTTTATCGGAGTCCTACAATGAGCAGTTCTTC.

This clonotype was seen at least ten times. The genes are TRBV12-3 or TRBV12-4 and TRBJ1-3; perhaps TRBD1 as D (5 bases). The ends were cut back, 7 bases at V and 4 bases at J, with 14 bases in the middle. The CDR3 extends over 14 amino acids. CDR3 loop: CASIWGGYGNTIYF. DNA for the CDR3: TGTGCCAGCATCTGGGGGGGGTACGGAAACACCATATATTTT.

The rearrangement joins TRBV5-1 to TRBJ2-3, with D perhaps matching TRBD2 (5 bases). This CDR3 spans 13 amino acids. V gave up 5 bases and J gave up 4 bases, with 11 bases separating them. Per the germline V gene, CDR1 is SGHRS and CDR2 is YFSETQ. CDR3 loop: CASRSGLSDTQYF. CDR3 bases: TGCGCCAGCAGGTCGGGATTGTCAGATACGCAGTATTTT.

This clonotype appeared once. This chain joins TRBV12-3 or TRBV12-4 and TRBJ2-4; D possibly corresponds to TRBD1 (6 bases). The CDR3 is 17 residues long. V was pared by 5 bases and J by 0 bases, with 17 bases between. The CDR3 sequence is CASSRLRDNLAKNIQYF. CDR3 nucleotides: TGTGCCAGCAGTCGTTTGAGGGACAACCTAGCCAAAAACATTCAGTACTTC.

This clonotype has ten or more counts. The chain recombines TRBV7-2 with TRBJ2-3; no reliable D call. Trimming left V 1 base short and J 0 bases short, with 8 bases between. There are 15 residues in the CDR3. CDR1 SGHTA and CDR2 FQGNSA come from the germline V gene. The CDR3 sequence is CASSLVRESTDTQYF. CDR3 DNA sequence: TGTGCCAGCAGCTTAGTTCGAGAGAGCACAGATACGCAGTATTTT.

This clonotype was found many times. The J gene is TRBJ2-3, the V gene TRBV5-6; TRBD1 aligns across 9 bases. The CDR3 runs 16 residues. Germline V lookup: CDR1 SGHDT, CDR2 YYEEEE. V was clipped by 4 bases and J by 0 bases; unmatched bases: 6. The CDR3 DNA reads as TGTGCCAGCAGCAAATTGGGACAGGGAAGCACAGATACGCAGTATTTT. Its translation is CASSKLGQGSTDTQYF.